The TCR beta chain described here comes from a study of T cell responses to AZD1222 COVID-19 vaccine. Study-wide points: The study reported that nearly half of spike-specific TCRs target unmutated variant regions. Donors were largely white British and mainly female; clonal diversity was possibly underestimated. Baseline serostatus was positive in only six AZD1222 recipients.

This CDR3 region has 14 residues. Germline CDR1 reads GTSNPN; CDR2 reads SVGIG (reference sequence). V shed 3 bases and J 1 base; nucleotides not matched to a gene: 3. Notes on this clone: What it binds is unknown.

Measured with immunoSEQ multiplex PCR; TCRdb has only the in-frame clones, and not every one. The sample lists about 180,000 clones, approximately 95% occurring once. The V gene is TRBV30, the J gene TRBJ2-3; TRBD2 matches 8 bases. The specimen comprised peripheral blood, sampled 28 days after the second dose of the MenACWY control vaccine. The receptor was isolated from an adult who received the MenACWY meningococcal vaccine as a control. CDR3 DNA sequence: TGTGCCTGGAGGCTAGCGGGCGGCACAGATACGCAGTATTTT. It translates to CAWRLAGGTDTQYF.